A selection of T cell receptor beta chains follows, all from one sample in a study of blood T cell repertoires in COVID-19. Produced via immunoSEQ multiplex PCR; TCRdb's table is partial and in-frame only. The data contain about 160,000 clones, under 85% of them singletons. Input material: peripheral blood. The source of these receptors is a man in his sixties or seventies with acute or convalescent COVID-19. Each CDR3 is given with its conserved first and last residue. The D gene is left open where the match is weak. Expanded clones get a size class; other rows say once, few or many, or leave the size out.

CASSSAGTGGLEAFF | TGTGCCAGCAGCTCCGCAGGGACAGGGGGGCTTGAAGCTTTCTTT | - | TRBV5-4 | TRBD1 | TRBJ1-1
CASSYRIASSYEQYF | TGTGCCAGCAGTTACAGGATAGCGAGCTCCTACGAGCAGTACTTC | few | TRBV6-6 | - | TRBJ2-7
CASSRDRAQYGYTF | TGTGCCAGCTCACGGGACAGGGCACAATATGGCTACACCTTC | - | TRBV18 | TRBD1 | TRBJ1-2
CASSLGSVYRDTQYF | TGTGCCAGCAGTTTAGGTTCAGTTTACAGAGATACGCAGTATTTT | - | TRBV27 | - | TRBJ2-3
CASSYRTTDGYTF | TGTGCCAGCAGTTACCGGACAACGGATGGCTACACCTTC | - | TRBV6-5 | - | TRBJ1-2
CASTPPTGPTEAFF | TGTGCCAGTACGCCGCCGACAGGGCCCACTGAAGCTTTCTTT | - | TRBV19 | TRBD1 | TRBJ1-1
CASSLGDSGGNTEAFF | TGTGCCAGCAGCTTAGGGGACAGTGGGGGAAACACTGAAGCTTTCTTT | - | TRBV11-2 | TRBD1 | TRBJ1-1
CASSLESWETQYF | TGTGCCAGCAGCCTCGAGTCATGGGAGACCCAGTACTTC | - | TRBV7-2 | - | TRBJ2-5
CASRRQGGDQPQHF | TGTGCCAGCAGGAGACAGGGGGGGGATCAGCCCCAGCATTTT | - | TRBV6-5 | TRBD1 | TRBJ1-5
CAWRATGGGETQYF | TGTGCCTGGAGGGCGACAGGGGGGGGAGAGACCCAGTACTTC | - | TRBV30 | TRBD1 | TRBJ2-5
CASSSSQTAGDTEAFF | TGCGCCAGCAGCTCATCTCAGACCGCGGGGGACACTGAAGCTTTCTTT | - | TRBV5-1 | - | TRBJ1-1